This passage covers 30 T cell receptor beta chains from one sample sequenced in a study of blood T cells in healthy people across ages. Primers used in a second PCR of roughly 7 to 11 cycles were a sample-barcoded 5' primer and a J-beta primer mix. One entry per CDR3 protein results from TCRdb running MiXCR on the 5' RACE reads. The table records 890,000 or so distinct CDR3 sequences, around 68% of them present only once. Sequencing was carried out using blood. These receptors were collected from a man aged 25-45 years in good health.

The CDR3 nucleotides read TGTGCCAGCAGCCCGGGCCAGGGTAGCAATCAGCCCCAGCATTTT. It encodes CASSPGQGSNQPQHF. This chain joins TRBV9 and TRBJ1-5; D may be TRBD1 (5 bases). V dropped 4 bases and J dropped 0 bases, with 11 bases sitting between them. The CDR3 loop spans 15 amino acids. Germline values: CDR1 SGDLS, CDR2 YYNGEE.

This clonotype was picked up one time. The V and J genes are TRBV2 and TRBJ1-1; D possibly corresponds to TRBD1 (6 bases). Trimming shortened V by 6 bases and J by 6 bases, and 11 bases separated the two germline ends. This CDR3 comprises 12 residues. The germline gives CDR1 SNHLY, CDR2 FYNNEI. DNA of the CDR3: TGTGCCAGCAGGGGTGAGGGGGCTGAAGCTTTCTTT. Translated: CASRGEGAEAFF.

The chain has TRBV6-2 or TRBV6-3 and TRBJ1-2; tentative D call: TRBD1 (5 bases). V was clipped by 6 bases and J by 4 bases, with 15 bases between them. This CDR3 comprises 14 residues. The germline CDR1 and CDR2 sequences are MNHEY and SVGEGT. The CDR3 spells CASSPGNGGYGYTF. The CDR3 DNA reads TGTGCCAGCAGCCCAGGGAACGGTGGCTATGGCTACACCTTC.

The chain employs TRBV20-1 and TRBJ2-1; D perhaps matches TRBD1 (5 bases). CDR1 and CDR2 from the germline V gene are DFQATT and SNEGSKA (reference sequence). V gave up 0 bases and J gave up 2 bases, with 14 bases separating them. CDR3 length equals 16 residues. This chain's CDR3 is CSARDYQGSAYNEQFF. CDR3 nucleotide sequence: TGCAGTGCTAGAGATTATCAGGGATCAGCCTACAATGAGCAGTTCTTC.

DNA of the CDR3: TGCGCCAGCAGCCAAGGTGACAGCTACACAGATACGCAGTATTTT. The encoded protein is CASSQGDSYTDTQYF. V gene TRBV4-3 combines with J gene TRBJ2-3; tentative D call: TRBD1 (5 bases). Germline V lookup: CDR1 LGHNA, CDR2 YSLEER. The CDR3 is 15 residues long. The V end lost 1 base, the J end lost 2 bases, and 10 bases lay between the germline ends.

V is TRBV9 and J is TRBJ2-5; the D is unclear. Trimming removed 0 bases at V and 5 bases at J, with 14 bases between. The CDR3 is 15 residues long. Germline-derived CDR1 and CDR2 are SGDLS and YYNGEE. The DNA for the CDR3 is TGTGCCAGCAGCGTAGACCCTGGAAGATTGGAGACCCAGTACTTC. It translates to CASSVDPGRLETQYF.

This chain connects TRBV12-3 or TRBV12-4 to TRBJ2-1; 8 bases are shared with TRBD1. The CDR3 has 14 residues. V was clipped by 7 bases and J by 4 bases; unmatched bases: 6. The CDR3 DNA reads TGTGCCAGCAACCGGGACAGGATATACAATGAGCAGTTCTTC. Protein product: CASNRDRIYNEQFF.

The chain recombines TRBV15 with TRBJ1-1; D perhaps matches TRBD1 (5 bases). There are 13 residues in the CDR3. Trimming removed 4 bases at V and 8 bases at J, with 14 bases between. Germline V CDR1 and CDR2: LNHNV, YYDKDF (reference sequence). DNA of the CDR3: TGTGCCACCAGCACCAAGAGGGGACTCGAAGCTTTCTTT. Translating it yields CATSTKRGLEAFF. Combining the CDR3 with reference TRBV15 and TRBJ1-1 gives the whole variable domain DAMVIQNPRYQVTQFGKPVTLSCSQTLNHNVMYWYQQKSSQAPKLLFHYYDKDFNNEADTPDNFQSRRPNTSFCFLDIRSPGLGDTAMYLCATSTKRGLEAFFGQGTRLTVV.

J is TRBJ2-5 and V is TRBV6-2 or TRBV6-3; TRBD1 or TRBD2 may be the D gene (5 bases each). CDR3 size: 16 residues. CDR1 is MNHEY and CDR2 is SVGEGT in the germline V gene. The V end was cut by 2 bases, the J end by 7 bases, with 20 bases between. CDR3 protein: CASSYGGRLPAGTQYF. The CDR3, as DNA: TGTGCCAGCAGTTACGGGGGAAGACTTCCTGCGGGGACCCAGTACTTC.

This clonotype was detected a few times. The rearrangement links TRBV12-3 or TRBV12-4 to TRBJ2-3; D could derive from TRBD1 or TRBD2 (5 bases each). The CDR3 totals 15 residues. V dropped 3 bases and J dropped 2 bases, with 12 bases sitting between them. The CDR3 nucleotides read TGTGCCAGCAGTTTTAGTGGGGGAGTCACAGATACGCAGTATTTT. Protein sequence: CASSFSGGVTDTQYF.

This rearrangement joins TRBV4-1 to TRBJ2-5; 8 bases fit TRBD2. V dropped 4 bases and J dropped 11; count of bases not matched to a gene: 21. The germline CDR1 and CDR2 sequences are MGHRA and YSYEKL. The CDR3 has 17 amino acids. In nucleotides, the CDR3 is TGCGCCAGCAGCCCACTCGGGGGGGGTTTATCCTACAATGAGCAGTACTTC. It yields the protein CASSPLGGGLSYNEQYF.

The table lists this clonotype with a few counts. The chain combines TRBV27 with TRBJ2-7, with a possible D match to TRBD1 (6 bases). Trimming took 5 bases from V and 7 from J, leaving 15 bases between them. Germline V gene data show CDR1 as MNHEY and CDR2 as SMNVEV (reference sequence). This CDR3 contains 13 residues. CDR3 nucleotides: TGTGCCAGCAGTCCGGCAGGGGTATTAGAGCAGTACTTC. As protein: CASSPAGVLEQYF.

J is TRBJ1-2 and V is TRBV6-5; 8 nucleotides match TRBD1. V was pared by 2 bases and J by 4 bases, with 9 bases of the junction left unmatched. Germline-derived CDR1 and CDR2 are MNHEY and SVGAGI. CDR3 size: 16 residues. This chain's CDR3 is CASSYQTGGETYGYTF. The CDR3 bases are TGTGCCAGCAGTTACCAAACAGGGGGAGAAACCTATGGCTACACCTTC.

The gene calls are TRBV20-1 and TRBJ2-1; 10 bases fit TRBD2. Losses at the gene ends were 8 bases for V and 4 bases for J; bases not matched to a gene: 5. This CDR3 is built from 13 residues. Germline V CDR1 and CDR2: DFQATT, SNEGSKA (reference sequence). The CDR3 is CSTIAGGYNEQFF. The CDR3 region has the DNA TGCAGTACCATAGCGGGGGGATACAATGAGCAGTTCTTC.

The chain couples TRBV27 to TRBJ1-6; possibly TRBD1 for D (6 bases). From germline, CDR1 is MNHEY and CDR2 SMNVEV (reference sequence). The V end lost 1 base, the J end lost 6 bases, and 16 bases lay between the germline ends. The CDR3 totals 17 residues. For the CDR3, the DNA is TGTGCCAGCAGTTTATTTGTCCAGGGGCTTAGTAATTCACCCCTCCACTTT. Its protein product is CASSLFVQGLSNSPLHF.

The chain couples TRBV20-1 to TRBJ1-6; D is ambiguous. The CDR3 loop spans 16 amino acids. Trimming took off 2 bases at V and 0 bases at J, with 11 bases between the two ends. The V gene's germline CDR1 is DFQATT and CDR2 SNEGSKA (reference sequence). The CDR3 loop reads CSARRPQSSYNSPLHF. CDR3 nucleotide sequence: TGCAGTGCTAGACGCCCCCAGAGCTCCTATAATTCACCCCTCCACTTT.

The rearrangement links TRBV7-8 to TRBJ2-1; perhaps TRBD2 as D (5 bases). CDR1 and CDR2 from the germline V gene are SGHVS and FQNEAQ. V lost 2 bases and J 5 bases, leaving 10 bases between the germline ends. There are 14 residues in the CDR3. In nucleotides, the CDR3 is TGTGCCAGCAGCTTACTAGGACTCCACAATGAGCAGTTCTTC. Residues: CASSLLGLHNEQFF.

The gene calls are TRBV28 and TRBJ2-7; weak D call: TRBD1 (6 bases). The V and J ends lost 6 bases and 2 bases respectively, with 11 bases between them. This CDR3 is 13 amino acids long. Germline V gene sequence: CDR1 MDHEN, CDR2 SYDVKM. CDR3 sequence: CASRADSTYEQYF. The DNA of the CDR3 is TGTGCCAGCAGGGCGGACAGCACCTACGAGCAGTACTTC.

The CDR3, as DNA: TGCAGCGTGGGACAGACTGTCGACCAGACCCAGTACTTC. As protein: CSVGQTVDQTQYF. V usage is TRBV29-1 and J usage is TRBJ2-5; 7 nucleotides align to TRBD1. This CDR3 has 13 residues. Germline loops: CDR1 SQVTM, CDR2 ANQGSEA. V was pared by 6 bases and J by 6 bases, with 10 bases of the junction left unmatched.

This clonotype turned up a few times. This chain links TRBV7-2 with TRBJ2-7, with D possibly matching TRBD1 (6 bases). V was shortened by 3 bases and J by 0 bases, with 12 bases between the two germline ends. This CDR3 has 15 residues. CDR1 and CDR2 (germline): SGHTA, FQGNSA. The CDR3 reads CASSLGHMSSYEQYF. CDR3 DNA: TGTGCCAGCAGCTTGGGACACATGAGCTCCTACGAGCAGTACTTC.

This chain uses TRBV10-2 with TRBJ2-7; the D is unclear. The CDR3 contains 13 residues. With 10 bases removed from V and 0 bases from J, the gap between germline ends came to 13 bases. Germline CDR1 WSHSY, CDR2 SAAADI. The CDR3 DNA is TGCGCCACCTCCACGCTAAGCTCCTACGAGCAGTACTTC. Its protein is CATSTLSSYEQYF.

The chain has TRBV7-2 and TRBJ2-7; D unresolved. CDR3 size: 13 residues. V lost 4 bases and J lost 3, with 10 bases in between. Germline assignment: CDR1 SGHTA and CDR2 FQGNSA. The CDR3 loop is CASSYLTGYEQYF. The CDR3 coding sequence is TGTGCCAGCAGCTATCTCACTGGCTACGAGCAGTACTTC.

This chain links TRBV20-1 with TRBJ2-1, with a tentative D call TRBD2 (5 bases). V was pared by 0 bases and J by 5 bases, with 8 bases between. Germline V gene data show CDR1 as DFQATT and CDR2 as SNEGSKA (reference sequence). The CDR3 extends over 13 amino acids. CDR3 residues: CSARDGLHNEQFF. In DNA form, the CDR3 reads TGCAGTGCTAGAGATGGACTTCACAATGAGCAGTTCTTC.

The chain's CDR3 is CSIYFDPGGTYNEQFF. The CDR3 nucleotides read TGCAGCATCTACTTTGATCCGGGGGGAACCTACAATGAGCAGTTCTTC. V usage is TRBV29-1 and J usage is TRBJ2-1; 7 bases map to TRBD2. The CDR3 is 16 amino acids. After removal of 8 bases from V and 2 bases from J, the junction contained 15 bases not matched to a gene. Per germline, CDR1 SQVTM and CDR2 ANQGSEA.

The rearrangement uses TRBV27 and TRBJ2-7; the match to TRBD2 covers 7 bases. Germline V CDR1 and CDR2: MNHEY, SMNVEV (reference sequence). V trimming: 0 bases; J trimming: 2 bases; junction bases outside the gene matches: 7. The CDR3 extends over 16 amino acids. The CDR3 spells CASSLSGGMLTYEQYF. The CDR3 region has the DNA TGTGCCAGCAGTTTATCGGGAGGGATGCTCACCTACGAGCAGTACTTC.

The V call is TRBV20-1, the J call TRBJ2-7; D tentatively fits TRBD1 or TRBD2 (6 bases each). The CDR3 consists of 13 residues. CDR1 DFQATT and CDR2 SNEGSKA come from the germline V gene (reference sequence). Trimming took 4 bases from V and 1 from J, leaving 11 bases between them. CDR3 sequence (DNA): TGCAGTGCTAACCCGGGGGCGTCCTACGAGCAGTACTTC. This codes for CSANPGASYEQYF.

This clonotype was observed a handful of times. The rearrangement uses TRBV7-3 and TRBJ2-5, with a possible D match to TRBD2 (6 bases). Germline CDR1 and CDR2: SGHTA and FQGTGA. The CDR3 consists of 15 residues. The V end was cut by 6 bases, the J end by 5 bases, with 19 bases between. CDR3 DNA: TGTGCCAGCAGTTTAGGTAGCGGTCTCGGGGAGACCCAGTACTTC. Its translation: CASSLGSGLGETQYF.

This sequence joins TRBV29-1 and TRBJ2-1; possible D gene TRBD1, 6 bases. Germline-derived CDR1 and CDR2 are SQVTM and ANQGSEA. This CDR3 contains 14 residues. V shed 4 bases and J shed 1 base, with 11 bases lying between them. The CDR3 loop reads CSVGRQVSYNEQFF. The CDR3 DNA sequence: TGCAGCGTTGGGAGACAGGTATCCTACAATGAGCAGTTCTTC.

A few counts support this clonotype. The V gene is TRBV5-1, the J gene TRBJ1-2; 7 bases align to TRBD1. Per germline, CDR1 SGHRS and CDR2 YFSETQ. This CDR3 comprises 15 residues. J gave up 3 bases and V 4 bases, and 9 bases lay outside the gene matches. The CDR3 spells CASSPGTATYYGYTF. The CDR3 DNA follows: TGCGCCAGCAGCCCCGGGACAGCGACCTACTATGGCTACACCTTC.

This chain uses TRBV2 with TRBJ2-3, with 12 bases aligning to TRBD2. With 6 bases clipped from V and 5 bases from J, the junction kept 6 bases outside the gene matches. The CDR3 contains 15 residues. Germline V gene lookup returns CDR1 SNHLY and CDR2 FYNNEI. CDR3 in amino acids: CASRRTSGERDTQYF. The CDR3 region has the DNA TGTGCCAGCAGACGGACTAGCGGGGAGAGAGATACGCAGTATTTT.